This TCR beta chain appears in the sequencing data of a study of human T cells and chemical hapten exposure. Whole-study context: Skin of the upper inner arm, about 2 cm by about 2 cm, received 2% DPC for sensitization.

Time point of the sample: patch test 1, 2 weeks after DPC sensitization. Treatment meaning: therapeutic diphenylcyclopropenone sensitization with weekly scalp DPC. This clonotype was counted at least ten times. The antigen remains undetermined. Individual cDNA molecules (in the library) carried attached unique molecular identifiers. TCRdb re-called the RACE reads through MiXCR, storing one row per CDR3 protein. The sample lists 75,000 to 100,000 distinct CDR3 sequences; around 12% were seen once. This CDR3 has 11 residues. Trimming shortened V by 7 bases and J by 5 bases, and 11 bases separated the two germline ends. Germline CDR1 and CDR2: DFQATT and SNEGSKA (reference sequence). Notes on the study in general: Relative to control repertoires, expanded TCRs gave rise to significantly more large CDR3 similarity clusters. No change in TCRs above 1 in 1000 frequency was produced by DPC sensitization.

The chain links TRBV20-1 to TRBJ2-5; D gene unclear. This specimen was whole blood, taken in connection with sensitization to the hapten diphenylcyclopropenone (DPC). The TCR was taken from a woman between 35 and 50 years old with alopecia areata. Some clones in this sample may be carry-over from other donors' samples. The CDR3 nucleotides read TGCAGTGTTGAACATCTTGAGACCCAGTACTTC. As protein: CSVEHLETQYF.